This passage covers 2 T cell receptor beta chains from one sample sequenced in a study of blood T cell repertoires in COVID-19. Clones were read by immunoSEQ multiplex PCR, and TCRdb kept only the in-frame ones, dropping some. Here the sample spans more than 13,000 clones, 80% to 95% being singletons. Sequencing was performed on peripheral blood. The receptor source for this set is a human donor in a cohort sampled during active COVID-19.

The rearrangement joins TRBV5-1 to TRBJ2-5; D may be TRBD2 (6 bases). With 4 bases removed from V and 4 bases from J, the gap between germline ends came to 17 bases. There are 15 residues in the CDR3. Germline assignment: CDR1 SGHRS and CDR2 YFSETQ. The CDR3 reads CASSPGLIGGETQYF. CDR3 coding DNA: TGCGCCAGCAGCCCGGGACTCATCGGGGGAGAGACCCAGTACTTC.

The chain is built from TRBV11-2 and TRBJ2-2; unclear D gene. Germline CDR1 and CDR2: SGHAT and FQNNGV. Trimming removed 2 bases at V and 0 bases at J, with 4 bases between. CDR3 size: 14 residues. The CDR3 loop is CASSLQTNTGELFF. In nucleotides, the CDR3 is TGTGCCAGCAGCTTACAAACGAACACCGGGGAGCTGTTTTTT. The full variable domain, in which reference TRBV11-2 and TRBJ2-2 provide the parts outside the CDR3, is EAGVAQSPRYKIIEKRQSVAFWCNPISGHATLYWYQQILGQGPKLLIQFQNNGVVDDSQLPKDRFSAERLKGVDSTLKIQPAKLEDSAVYLCASSLQTNTGELFFGEGSRLTVL.